This TCR beta chain emerged from a study of blood T cell repertoires in COVID-19. Whole-study context: In each case, the material was cDNA or gDNA derived from T cells, B-cell-depleted T cells, or PBMCs.

Source study methods: Amplification of reference gene primers provided the estimated nucleated cell counts. Clones were sequenced by immunoSEQ multiplex PCR, and TCRdb holds only the in-frame ones, with some missing. For V, J and clone size, that table is used; D and trimming come from the DNA. The sample consists of about 330,000 clones, about 83% of them appearing once. Per the germline V gene, CDR1 is DFQATT and CDR2 is SNEGSKA (reference sequence). This CDR3 comprises 11 residues. The ends were cut back, 5 bases at V and 4 bases at J, with 8 bases in the middle. The sequence was collected from a woman between 45 and 60 years old with acute or convalescent COVID-19. The sequencing sample was made of peripheral blood. This chain links TRBV20-1 with TRBJ1-1; D is undetermined. As DNA, the CDR3 is TGCAGTGCTCCCCGGAGCACTGAAGCTTTCTTT. Protein sequence: CSAPRSTEAFF.